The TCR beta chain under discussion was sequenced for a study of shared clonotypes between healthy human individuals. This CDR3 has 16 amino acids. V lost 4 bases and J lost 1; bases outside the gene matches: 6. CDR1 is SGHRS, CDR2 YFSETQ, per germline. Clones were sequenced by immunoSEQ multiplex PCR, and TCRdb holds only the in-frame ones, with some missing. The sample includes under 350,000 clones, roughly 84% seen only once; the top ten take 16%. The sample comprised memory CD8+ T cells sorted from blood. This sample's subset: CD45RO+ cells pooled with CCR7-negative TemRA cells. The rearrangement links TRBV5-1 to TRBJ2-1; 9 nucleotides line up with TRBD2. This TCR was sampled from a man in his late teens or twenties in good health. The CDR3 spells CASSISGSPSYNEQFF. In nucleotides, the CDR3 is TGCGCCAGCAGCATTAGCGGGAGCCCTTCCTACAATGAGCAGTTCTTC.